This is a list of T cell receptor beta chains from one sample in a study of T cells after somatic rescue of genetic block. The data were produced by immunoSEQ multiplex PCR, yet TCRdb's version contains in-frame clones alone and is incomplete. Here the sample spans some 90,000 clones, about 90% being singletons. The sequencing sample was made of peripheral blood mononuclear cells (PBMCs). The receptor set was obtained from a young woman. Each CDR3 is given without its conserved first and last residue.

J | V | CDR3
TRBJ2-7 | TRBV27 | ASSRSGTWYEQY
TRBJ2-3 | TRBV6-5 | ATTTSYTTDTQY
TRBJ1-3 | TRBV18 | ASSPGGSGNTIY
TRBJ2-1 | TRBV5-1 | ASSLGSGNNEQF
TRBJ1-6 | TRBV4-1 | ASSHPTGLNSPLH
TRBJ1-5 | TRBV6-5 | ASGEDRVQPQH
TRBJ1-4 | TRBV10-2 | ASSDRNGNEKLF
TRBJ2-5 | TRBV2 | ASSEEAGRQETQY
TRBJ2-7 | TRBV2 | ASRVGLSITEQY
TRBJ2-3 | TRBV15 | ATSRTLLAGGSTDTQY
TRBJ1-5 | TRBV27 | ASSYDPTNPGQPQH
TRBJ1-1 | TRBV28 | ASSFLGATEAF
TRBJ2-7 | TRBV28 | ASTGGVGYEQY
TRBJ1-1 | TRBV28 | ASRSRLTEAF
TRBJ1-2 | TRBV15 | ATSRGSDRPRVGYT
TRBJ1-1 | TRBV7-3 | ASSLGWFNTEAF
TRBJ1-5 | TRBV6-1 | ASSELAGSNQPQH
TRBJ2-2 | TRBV7-2 | ASSSSVQGSGELF
TRBJ2-3 | TRBV5-5 | ASSSRLAGPTDTQY
TRBJ1-5 | TRBV5-5 | ASSPGTSYSNQPQH
TRBJ2-7 | TRBV9 | ASSVGSTPYEQY
TRBJ1-2 | TRBV6-6 | ASSYSYGYT
TRBJ1-5 | TRBV2 | ASLREGNQPQH
TRBJ2-7 | TRBV5-5 | ASSLTRRSGEQY
TRBJ2-1 | TRBV30 | AWGTLAGVPNEQF
TRBJ2-3 | TRBV5-4 | ASSLTASGLDTQY
TRBJ1-4 | TRBV28 | ATTGGGGKLF
TRBJ2-7 | TRBV5-1 | ASSLAVKGDSHYEQY
TRBJ2-5 | TRBV19 | ASSTGTGGVRETQY
TRBJ1-1 | TRBV13 | ASTEAGGSEAF
TRBJ1-1 | TRBV6-1 | ASSESGMNTEAF
TRBJ1-2 | TRBV30 | AWSVPSFTERYGYT
TRBJ2-2 | TRBV7-7 | ASSARTSGSPGELF
TRBJ2-3 | TRBV5-4 | ASSFRLAGPTDTQY
TRBJ2-7 | TRBV29-1 | SVEGGPPYEQY
TRBJ1-2 | TRBV2 | ASSPDSYGYT
TRBJ1-5 | TRBV7-6 | ASSLGHGSNQPQH
TRBJ2-5 | TRBV6-6 | ASSTTSGRGGTQY
TRBJ2-1 | TRBV7-7 | ASSAQGWALNEQF
TRBJ1-1 | TRBV13 | ASRLGSEAF
TRBJ2-1 | TRBV5-1 | ASSLATGLNEQF
TRBJ2-3 | TRBV19 | ASKGGGRTDTQY
TRBJ1-3 | TRBV5-1 | ASSLGTSSSGNTIY
TRBJ2-7 | TRBV5-1 | ASSLRAVSYEQY
TRBJ2-7 | TRBV6-1 | ASSEEQHGEQY
TRBJ2-7 | TRBV6-1 | ASSEAGVLREQY
TRBJ2-2 | TRBV5-3 | ARSLWRRHGRVTGELF
TRBJ2-2 | TRBV19 | ASSIEQNTGELF
TRBJ1-1 | TRBV29-1 | SVEPGRITEAF
TRBJ1-1 | TRBV6-1 | ASRDRGLGTEAF
TRBJ2-5 | TRBV5-1 | ASSSTTQY